This T cell receptor (beta chain) derives from a study of shared clonotypes between healthy human individuals. The CDR3 contains 18 residues. The V end lost 0 bases, the J end lost 3 bases, and 21 bases lay between the germline ends. In germline, CDR1 is MNHNS, CDR2 SASEGT. The method was immunoSEQ multiplex PCR; TCRdb's version includes in-frame clones alone and lacks a portion of them. Of 2 million to 2.5 million clones detected, under 97% appear once; the ten largest clones hold approximately 0.13%. This sequence originates from a man in his late teens or twenties in good health. Source material: naive CD4+ T cells sorted from blood. Stated subset: CD45RA+ positively selected. This chain links TRBV6-1 with TRBJ2-7, with a possible D match to TRBD2 (5 bases). CDR3 in amino acids: CASSEASSGIPRRYEQYF. The CDR3 nucleotides read TGTGCCAGCAGTGAAGCGTCATCGGGGATCCCTAGACGCTACGAGCAGTACTTC.